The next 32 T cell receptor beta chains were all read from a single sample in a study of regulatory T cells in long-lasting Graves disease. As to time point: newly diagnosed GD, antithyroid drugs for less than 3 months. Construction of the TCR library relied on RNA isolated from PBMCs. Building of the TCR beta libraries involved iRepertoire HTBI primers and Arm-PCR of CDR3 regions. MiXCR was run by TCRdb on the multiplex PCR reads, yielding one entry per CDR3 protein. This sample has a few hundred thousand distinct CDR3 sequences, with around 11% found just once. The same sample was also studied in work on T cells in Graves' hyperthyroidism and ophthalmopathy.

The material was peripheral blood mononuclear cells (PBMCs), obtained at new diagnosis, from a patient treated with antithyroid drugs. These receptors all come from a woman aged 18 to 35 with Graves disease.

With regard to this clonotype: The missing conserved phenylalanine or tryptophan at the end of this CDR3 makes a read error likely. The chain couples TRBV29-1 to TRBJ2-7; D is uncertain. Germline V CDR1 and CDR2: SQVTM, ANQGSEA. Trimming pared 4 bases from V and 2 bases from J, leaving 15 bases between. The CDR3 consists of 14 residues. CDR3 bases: TGCAGCGTTGGGGTCCTTAGTATGACCTACGAGCAGTACTCC. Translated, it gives CSVGVLSMTYEQYS.

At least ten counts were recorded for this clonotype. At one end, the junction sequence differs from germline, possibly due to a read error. The CDR3 nucleotides read TGTGCCAGCAGGAGCACTCCCGGGACTAGCGGGAGCGCCGAATACGAACAGTACTTC. This codes for CASRSTPGTSGSAEYEQYF. The chain recombines TRBV3-1 with TRBJ2-7, with 14 bases identical to TRBD2. This CDR3 comprises 19 residues. Germline CDR1 and CDR2: LGHDT and YNNKEL (reference sequence).

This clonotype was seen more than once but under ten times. The CDR3 loop reads CSARTQGKASYGYTF. For the CDR3, the DNA is TGCAGTGCTAGAACCCAGGGGAAGGCCAGCTATGGCTACACCTTC. The V and J genes are TRBV20-1 and TRBJ1-2; perhaps TRBD1 as D (6 bases). CDR1 and CDR2 from the germline V gene are DFQATT and SNEGSKA (reference sequence). Trimming cost V 2 bases and J 4 bases, with 17 bases left between them. This CDR3 is 15 amino acids long.

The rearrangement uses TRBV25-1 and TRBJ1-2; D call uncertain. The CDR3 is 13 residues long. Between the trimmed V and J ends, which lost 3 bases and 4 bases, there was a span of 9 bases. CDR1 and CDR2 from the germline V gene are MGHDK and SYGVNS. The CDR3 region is CASSDSEVYGYTF. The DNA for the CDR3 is TGTGCCAGCAGTGACTCGGAAGTCTATGGCTACACCTTC.

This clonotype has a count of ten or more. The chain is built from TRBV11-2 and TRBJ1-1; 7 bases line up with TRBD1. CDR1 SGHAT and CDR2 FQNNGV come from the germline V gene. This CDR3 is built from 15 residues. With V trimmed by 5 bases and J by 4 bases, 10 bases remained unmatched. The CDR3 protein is CASSDPTGEGTEAFF. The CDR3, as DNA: TGTGCCAGCAGCGATCCTACAGGGGAGGGCACTGAAGCTTTCTTT. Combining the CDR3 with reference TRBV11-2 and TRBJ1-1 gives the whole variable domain EAGVAQSPRYKIIEKRQSVAFWCNPISGHATLYWYQQILGQGPKLLIQFQNNGVVDDSQLPKDRFSAERLKGVDSTLKIQPAKLEDSAVYLCASSDPTGEGTEAFFGQGTRLTVV.

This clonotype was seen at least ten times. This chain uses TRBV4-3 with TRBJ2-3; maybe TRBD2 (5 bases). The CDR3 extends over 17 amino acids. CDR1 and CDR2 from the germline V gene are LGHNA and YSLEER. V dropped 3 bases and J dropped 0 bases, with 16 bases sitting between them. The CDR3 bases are TGCGCCAGCAGCCAGGAGGACCGGGCTGCCAGCACAGATACGCAGTATTTT. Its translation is CASSQEDRAASTDTQYF.

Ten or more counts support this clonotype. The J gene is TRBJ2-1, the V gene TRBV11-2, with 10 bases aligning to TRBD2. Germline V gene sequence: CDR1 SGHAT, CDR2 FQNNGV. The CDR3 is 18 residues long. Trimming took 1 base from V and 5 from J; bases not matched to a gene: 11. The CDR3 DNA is TGTGCCAGCAGCTTAGCACGGGCTAGCGGGGGCTACAACAATGAGCAGTTCTTC. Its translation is CASSLARASGGYNNEQFF.

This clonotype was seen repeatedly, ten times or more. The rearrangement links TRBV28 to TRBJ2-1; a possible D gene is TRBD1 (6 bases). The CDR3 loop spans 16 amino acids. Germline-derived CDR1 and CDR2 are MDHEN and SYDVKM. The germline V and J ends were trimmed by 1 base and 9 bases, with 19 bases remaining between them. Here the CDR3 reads CASSLFDWGQPGEQFF. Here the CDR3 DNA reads TGTGCCAGCAGTTTATTCGACTGGGGGCAGCCGGGTGAGCAGTTCTTC.

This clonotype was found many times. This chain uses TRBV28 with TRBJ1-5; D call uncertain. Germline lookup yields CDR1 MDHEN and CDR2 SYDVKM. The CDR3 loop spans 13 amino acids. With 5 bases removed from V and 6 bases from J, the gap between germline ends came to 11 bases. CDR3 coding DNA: TGTGCCAGCAGTACCGGTGGGTCTCAGCCCCAGCATTTT. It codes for CASSTGGSQPQHF.

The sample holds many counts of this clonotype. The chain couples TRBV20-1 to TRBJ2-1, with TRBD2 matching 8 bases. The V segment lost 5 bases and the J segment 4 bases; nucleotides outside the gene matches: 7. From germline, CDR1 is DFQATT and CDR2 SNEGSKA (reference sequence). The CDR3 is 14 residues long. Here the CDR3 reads CSADPGGLYNEQFF. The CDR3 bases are TGCAGTGCTGACCCGGGGGGGCTATACAATGAGCAGTTCTTC.

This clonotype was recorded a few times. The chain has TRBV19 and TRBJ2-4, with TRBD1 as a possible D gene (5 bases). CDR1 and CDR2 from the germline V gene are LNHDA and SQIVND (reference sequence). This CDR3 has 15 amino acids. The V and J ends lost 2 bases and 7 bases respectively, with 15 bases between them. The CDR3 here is CASSILAGPKNIQYF. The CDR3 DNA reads TGTGCCAGTAGTATATTAGCAGGGCCTAAGAACATTCAGTACTTC. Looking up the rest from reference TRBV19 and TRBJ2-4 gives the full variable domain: DGGITQSPKYLFRKEGQNVTLSCEQNLNHDAMYWYRQDPGQGLRLIYYSQIVNDFQKGDIAEGYSVSREKKESFPLTVTSAQKNPTAFYLCASSILAGPKNIQYFGAGTRLSVL.

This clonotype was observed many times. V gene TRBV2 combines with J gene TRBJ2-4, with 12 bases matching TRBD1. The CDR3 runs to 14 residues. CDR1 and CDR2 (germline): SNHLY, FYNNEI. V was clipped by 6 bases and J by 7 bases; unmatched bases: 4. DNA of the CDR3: TGTGCCAGCAGGGGACAGGGGGCTTGGAACATTCAGTACTTC. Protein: CASRGQGAWNIQYF.

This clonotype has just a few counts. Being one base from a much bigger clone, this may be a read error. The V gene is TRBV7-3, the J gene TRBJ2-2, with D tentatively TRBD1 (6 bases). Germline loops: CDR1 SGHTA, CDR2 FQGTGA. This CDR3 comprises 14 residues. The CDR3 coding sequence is TGTGCCAGCAGCCCAAGCAGGGACACCGGGGAGCTGTCTTTT. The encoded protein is CASSPSRDTGELSF. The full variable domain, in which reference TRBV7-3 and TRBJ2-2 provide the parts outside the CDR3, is GAGVSQTPSNKVTEKGKYVELRCDPISGHTALYWYRQSLGQGPEFLIYFQGTGAADDSGLPNDRFFAVRPEGSVSTLKIQRTERGDSAVYLCASSPSRDTGELSFGEGSRLTVL.

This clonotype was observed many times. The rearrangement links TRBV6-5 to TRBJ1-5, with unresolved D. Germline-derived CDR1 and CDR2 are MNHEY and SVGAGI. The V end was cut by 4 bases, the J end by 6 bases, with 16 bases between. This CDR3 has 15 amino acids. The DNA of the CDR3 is TGTGCCAGCAGTTTAGTCACAAAAAGCCTTCAGCCCCAGCATTTT. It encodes CASSLVTKSLQPQHF.

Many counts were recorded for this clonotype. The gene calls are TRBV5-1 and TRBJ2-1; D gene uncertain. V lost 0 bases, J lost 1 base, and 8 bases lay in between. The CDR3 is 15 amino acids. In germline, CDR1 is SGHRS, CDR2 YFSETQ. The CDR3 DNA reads TGCGCCAGCAGCTTGGCTACAGCATCCTACAATGAGCAGTTCTTC. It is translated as CASSLATASYNEQFF.

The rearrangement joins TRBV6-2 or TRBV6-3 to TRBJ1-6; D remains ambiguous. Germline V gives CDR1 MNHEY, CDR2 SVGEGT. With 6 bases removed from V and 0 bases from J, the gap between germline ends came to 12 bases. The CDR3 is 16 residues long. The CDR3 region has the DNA TGTGCCAGCAGACAACGGGTGAGCTCCTATAATTCACCCCTCCACTTT. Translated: CASRQRVSSYNSPLHF.

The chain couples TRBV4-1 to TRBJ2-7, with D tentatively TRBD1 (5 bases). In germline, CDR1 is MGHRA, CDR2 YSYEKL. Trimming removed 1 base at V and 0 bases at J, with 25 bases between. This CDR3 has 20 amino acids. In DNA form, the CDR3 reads TGCGCCAGCAGCCAAGTCCCTCCTTTGGCAGGGTCTACGAGCTCCTACGAGCAGTACTTC. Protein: CASSQVPPLAGSTSSYEQYF.

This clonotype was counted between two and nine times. The CDR3 sequence: CASSQQGSRGIYF. The CDR3 DNA follows: TGTGCCAGCAGCCAGCAGGGTAGTCGGGGCATATATTTT. V usage is TRBV3-1 and J usage is TRBJ1-3, with D perhaps TRBD1 (5 bases). This CDR3 is built from 13 residues. Trimming removed 3 bases at V and 12 bases at J, with 15 bases between. CDR1 LGHDT and CDR2 YNNKEL come from the germline V gene (reference sequence).

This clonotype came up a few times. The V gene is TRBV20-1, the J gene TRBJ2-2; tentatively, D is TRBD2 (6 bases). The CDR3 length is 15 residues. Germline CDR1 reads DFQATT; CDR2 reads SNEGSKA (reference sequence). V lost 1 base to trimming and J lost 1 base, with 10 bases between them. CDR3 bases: TGCAGTGCTAGAGGCGGGGTAAAGAACACCGGGGAGCTGTTTTTT. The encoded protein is CSARGGVKNTGELFF.

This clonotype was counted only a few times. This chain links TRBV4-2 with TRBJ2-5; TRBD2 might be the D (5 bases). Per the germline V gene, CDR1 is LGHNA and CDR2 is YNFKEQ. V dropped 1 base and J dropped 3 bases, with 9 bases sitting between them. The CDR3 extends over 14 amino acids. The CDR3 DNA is TGTGCCAGCAGCCAAGCACCGGGGAAAGAGACCCAGTACTTC. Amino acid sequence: CASSQAPGKETQYF.

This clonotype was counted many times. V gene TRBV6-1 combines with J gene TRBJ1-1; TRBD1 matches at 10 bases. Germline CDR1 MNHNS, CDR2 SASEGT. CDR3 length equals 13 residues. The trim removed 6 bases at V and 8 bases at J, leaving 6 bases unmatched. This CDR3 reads CASSELDRGEAFF. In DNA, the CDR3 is TGTGCCAGCAGCGAATTGGACAGGGGGGAAGCTTTCTTT.

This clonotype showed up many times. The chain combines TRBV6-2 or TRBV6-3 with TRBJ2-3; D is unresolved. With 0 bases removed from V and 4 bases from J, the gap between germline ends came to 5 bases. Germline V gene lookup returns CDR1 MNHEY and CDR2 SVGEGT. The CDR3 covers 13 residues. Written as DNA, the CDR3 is TGTGCCAGCAGTTACTCGAGGTCAGATACGCAGTATTTT. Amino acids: CASSYSRSDTQYF.

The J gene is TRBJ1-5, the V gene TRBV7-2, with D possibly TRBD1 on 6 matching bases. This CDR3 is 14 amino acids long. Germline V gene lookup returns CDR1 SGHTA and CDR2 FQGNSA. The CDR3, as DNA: TGTGCTACCTCAGGGGTGTATAGCAATCAGCCCCAGCATTTT. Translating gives CATSGVYSNQPQHF.

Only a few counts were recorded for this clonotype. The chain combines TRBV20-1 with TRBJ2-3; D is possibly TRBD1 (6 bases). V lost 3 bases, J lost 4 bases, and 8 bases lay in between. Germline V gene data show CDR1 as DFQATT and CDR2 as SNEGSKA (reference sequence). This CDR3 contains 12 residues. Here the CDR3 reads CSASAGADTQYF. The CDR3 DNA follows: TGCAGTGCTAGCGCAGGGGCAGATACGCAGTATTTT.

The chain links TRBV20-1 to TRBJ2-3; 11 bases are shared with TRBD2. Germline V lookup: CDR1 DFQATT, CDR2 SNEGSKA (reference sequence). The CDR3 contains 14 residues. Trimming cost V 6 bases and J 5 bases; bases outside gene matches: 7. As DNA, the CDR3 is TGCAGTGCAATTAGCGGGAGGGCCCGAGATACGCAGTATTTT. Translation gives CSAISGRARDTQYF.

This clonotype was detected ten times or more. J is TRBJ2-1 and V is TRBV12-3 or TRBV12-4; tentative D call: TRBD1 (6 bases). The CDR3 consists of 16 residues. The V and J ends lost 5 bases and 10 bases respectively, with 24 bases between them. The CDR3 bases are TGTGCCAGCAGTCGACTGACAGGAGTACCGGCTATAGAGCAGTTCTTC. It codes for CASSRLTGVPAIEQFF.

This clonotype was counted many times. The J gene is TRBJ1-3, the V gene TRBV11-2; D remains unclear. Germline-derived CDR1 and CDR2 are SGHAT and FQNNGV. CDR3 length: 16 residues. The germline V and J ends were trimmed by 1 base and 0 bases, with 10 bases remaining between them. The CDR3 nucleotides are TGTGCCAGCAGCTTAGTGGCCTCCGTCTCTGGAAACACCATATATTTT. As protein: CASSLVASVSGNTIYF.

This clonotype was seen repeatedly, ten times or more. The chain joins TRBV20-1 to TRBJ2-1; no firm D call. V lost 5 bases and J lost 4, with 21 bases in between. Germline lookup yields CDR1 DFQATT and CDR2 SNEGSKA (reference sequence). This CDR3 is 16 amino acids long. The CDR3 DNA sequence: TGCAGTGCTCGTACCCCCCTCCCTGCGACTTACAATGAGCAGTTCTTC. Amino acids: CSARTPLPATYNEQFF.

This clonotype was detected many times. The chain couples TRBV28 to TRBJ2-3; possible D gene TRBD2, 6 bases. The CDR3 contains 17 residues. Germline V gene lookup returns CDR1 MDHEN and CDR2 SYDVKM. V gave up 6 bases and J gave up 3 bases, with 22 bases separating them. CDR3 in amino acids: CASSSVGGVESTDTQYF. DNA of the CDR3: TGTGCCAGCAGCTCAGTGGGCGGGGTGGAATCGACAGATACGCAGTATTTT.

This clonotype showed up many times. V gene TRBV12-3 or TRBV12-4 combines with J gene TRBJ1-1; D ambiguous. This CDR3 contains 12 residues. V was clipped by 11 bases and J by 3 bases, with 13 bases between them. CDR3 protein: CAARGGYTEAFF. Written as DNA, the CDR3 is TGTGCCGCCCGTGGCGGGTACACTGAAGCTTTCTTT.

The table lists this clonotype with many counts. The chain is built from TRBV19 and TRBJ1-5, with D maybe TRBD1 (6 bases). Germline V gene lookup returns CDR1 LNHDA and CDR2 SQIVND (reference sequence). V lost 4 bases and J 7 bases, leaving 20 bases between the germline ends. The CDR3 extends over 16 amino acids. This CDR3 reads CASSRGTGSSYQPQHF. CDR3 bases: TGTGCCAGTAGTAGGGGAACAGGGAGTTCATACCAGCCCCAGCATTTT.

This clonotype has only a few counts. DNA for the CDR3: TGTGCCAGCTCACTGGGAGGAGGGTCCCTTCACTCCTACGAGCAGTACTTC. Protein product: CASSLGGGSLHSYEQYF. This chain connects TRBV18 to TRBJ2-7; the D gene is possibly TRBD2 (6 bases). Germline CDR1 is KGHSH and CDR2 is LQKENI. Trimming cost V 4 bases and J 0 bases, with 19 bases left between them. CDR3 length: 17 amino acids.